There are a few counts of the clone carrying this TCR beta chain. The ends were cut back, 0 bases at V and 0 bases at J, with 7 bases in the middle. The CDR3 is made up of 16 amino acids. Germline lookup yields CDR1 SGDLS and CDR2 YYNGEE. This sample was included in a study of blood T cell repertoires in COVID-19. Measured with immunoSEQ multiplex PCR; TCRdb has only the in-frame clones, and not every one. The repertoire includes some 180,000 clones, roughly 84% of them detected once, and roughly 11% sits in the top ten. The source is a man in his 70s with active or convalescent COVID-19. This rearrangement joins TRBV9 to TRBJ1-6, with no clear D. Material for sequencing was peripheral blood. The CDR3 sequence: CASSVAESSYNSPLHF. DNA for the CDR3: TGTGCCAGCAGCGTAGCCGAGAGCTCCTATAATTCACCCCTCCACTTT.